Each of the 23 T cell receptor beta chains below was sequenced from the same sample in a study of T cells after posttransplantation cyclophosphamide. Sequenced by immunoSEQ multiplex PCR; TCRdb stores in-frame clones only, minus some. The sample contains over 45,000 clones, none of them singletons. Sequences were obtained from PBMCs. The source of these receptors is a man aged 40-49 years in good health, CMV-negative, and a related stem cell transplant donor.

This clone was observed at least ten times. The chain carries TRBV5-1 and TRBJ2-7; the D gene is possibly TRBD2 (6 bases). The germline CDR1 and CDR2 sequences are SGHRS and YFSETQ. Trimming left V 2 bases short and J 3 bases short, with 12 bases between. The CDR3 length is 14 residues. The chain's CDR3 is CASSFGTGLYEQYF. The CDR3 coding sequence is TGCGCCAGCAGCTTCGGGACGGGACTCTACGAGCAGTACTTC. The entire variable domain, with the rest obtained from reference TRBV5-1 and TRBJ2-7, is as follows: KAGVTQTPRYLIKTRGQQVTLSCSPISGHRSVSWYQQTPGQGLQFLFEYFSETQRNKGNFPGRFSGRQFSNSRSEMNVSTLELGDSALYLCASSFGTGLYEQYFGPGTRLTVT.

This clone came up many times. V and J are TRBV28 and TRBJ1-1, with D unclear. The CDR3 runs 14 residues. V lost 6 bases and J 0 bases, leaving 11 bases between the germline ends. CDR1 and CDR2 from the germline V gene are MDHEN and SYDVKM. The chain's CDR3 is CASSPRALNTEAFF. The CDR3 DNA is TGTGCCAGCAGCCCGAGGGCCCTGAACACTGAAGCTTTCTTT.

This clone has ten or more counts. The chain carries TRBV27 and TRBJ2-5, with D maybe TRBD2 (6 bases). This CDR3 region has 16 residues. The germline V and J ends were trimmed by 0 bases and 5 bases, with 16 bases remaining between them. The V gene's germline CDR1 is MNHEY and CDR2 SMNVEV (reference sequence). The CDR3 sequence: CASSLSYNGGVETQYF. As DNA, the CDR3 is TGTGCCAGCAGTTTATCATATAACGGGGGAGTTGAGACCCAGTACTTC.

This clone came up many times. V usage is TRBV2 and J usage is TRBJ1-2; D is undetermined. V dropped 0 bases and J dropped 0 bases, with 14 bases sitting between them. The germline V gene encodes CDR1 SNHLY and CDR2 FYNNEI. This CDR3 comprises 17 residues. DNA of the CDR3: TGTGCCAGCAGTGAAGCCGTCGGGTTTAGACCTAACTATGGCTACACCTTC. This sequence encodes CASSEAVGFRPNYGYTF.

This clone was found many times. The rearrangement uses TRBV10-3 and TRBJ2-1, with a tentative D call TRBD2 (5 bases). Germline V gene sequence: CDR1 ENHRY, CDR2 SYGVKD. The ends were cut back, 3 bases at V and 4 bases at J, with 22 bases in the middle. The CDR3 has 18 residues. CDR3 in DNA: TGTGCCATCAGTGATTACTCGACTGGAATTGGGAGTTACAATGAGCAGTTCTTC. It specifies CAISDYSTGIGSYNEQFF.

This clone was counted ten times or more. The chain carries TRBV4-2 and TRBJ2-5; D call uncertain. This CDR3 contains 15 residues. Looked up from germline, CDR1 is LGHNA and CDR2 is YNFKEQ. The germline V and J ends were trimmed by 4 bases and 5 bases, with 17 bases remaining between them. The CDR3 DNA reads as TGTGCCAGCAGCCGACGACCGGCAGGTCCCGAGACCCAGTACTTC. This codes for CASSRRPAGPETQYF.

This clone came up many times. The rearrangement uses TRBV11-3 and TRBJ2-1, with 9 positions matching TRBD2. Trimming cost V 4 bases and J 0 bases; bases outside gene matches: 4. Germline values: CDR1 SGHNT, CDR2 YENEEA. The CDR3 has 16 amino acids. CDR3 residues: CASSYSSGSSYNEQFF. The CDR3 DNA reads as TGTGCCAGCAGCTACAGTAGCGGGAGCTCCTACAATGAGCAGTTCTTC. Using reference TRBV11-3 and TRBJ2-1 for the parts outside the CDR3, the full variable domain is EAGVVQSPRYKIIEKKQPVAFWCNPISGHNTLYWYLQNLGQGPELLIRYENEEAVDDSQLPKDRFSAERLKGVDSTLKIQPAELGDSAVYLCASSYSSGSSYNEQFFGPGTRLTVL.

There are many counts of this clone. The CDR3 DNA reads TGTGCCAGCAGCCAAATGACAGGTGGCGGTGAAGCTTTCTTT. This translates into CASSQMTGGGEAFF. The J gene is TRBJ1-1, the V gene TRBV6-5; D possibly corresponds to TRBD1 (6 bases). The length of the CDR3 is 14 residues. V gave up 6 bases and J gave up 7 bases, with 18 bases separating them. The germline gives CDR1 MNHEY, CDR2 SVGAGI.

This clone was found many times. The V call is TRBV18, the J call TRBJ2-3; 7 bases match TRBD2. The CDR3 covers 14 residues. With V trimmed by 2 bases and J by 2 bases, 1 base remained unmatched. Germline-derived CDR1 and CDR2 are KGHSH and LQKENI. CDR3 sequence (DNA): TGTGCCAGCTCACCAGGGGGGGTCACAGATACGCAGTATTTT. It yields the protein CASSPGGVTDTQYF.

This clone was picked up many times. The V call is TRBV18, the J call TRBJ2-3; 9 nucleotides line up with TRBD2. Unmatched junction bases numbered 9, after V lost 7 bases and J lost 7 bases. The CDR3 extends over 14 amino acids. Germline CDR1 is KGHSH and CDR2 is LQKENI. CDR3 bases: TGTGCCAGCTTTCGGGCGGGAGGGCCAAATACGCAGTATTTT. Translated: CASFRAGGPNTQYF.

At least ten counts were recorded for this clone. This chain connects TRBV18 to TRBJ2-3; no firm D call. V dropped 2 bases and J dropped 2 bases, with 11 bases sitting between them. In germline, CDR1 is KGHSH, CDR2 LQKENI. The CDR3 has 15 residues. The CDR3 coding sequence is TGTGCCAGCTCACCAGTCGGTCCGTTCACAGATACGCAGTATTTT. This encodes CASSPVGPFTDTQYF.

This clone has a count of ten or more. This chain joins TRBV2 and TRBJ1-1; D is perhaps TRBD1 (5 bases). The CDR3 has 14 residues. In germline, CDR1 is SNHLY, CDR2 FYNNEI. The V end was cut by 7 bases, the J end by 3 bases, with 15 bases between. CDR3 in DNA: TGTGCCAGCATGAGGTTGGGGACTTACACTGAAGCTTTCTTT. This encodes CASMRLGTYTEAFF.

This clone was counted a few times. The J gene is TRBJ2-1, the V gene TRBV5-1; 10 bases agree with TRBD2. Per the germline V gene, CDR1 is SGHRS and CDR2 is YFSETQ. The CDR3 runs 16 residues. The V and J ends lost 0 bases and 7 bases, in that order; junction bases with no gene match: 7. The DNA of the CDR3 is TGCGCCAGCAGCTTGGCCCGAACGGGACTAGCGAATGAGCAGTTCTTC. Translated, it gives CASSLARTGLANEQFF.

In this sample, this clone turned up many times. The rearrangement joins TRBV27 to TRBJ2-1; 7 nucleotides line up with TRBD2. The germline CDR1 and CDR2 sequences are MNHEY and SMNVEV (reference sequence). With V trimmed by 3 bases and J by 4 bases, 3 bases remained unmatched. The CDR3 runs to 14 residues. The CDR3 sequence: CASSLASGYNEQFF. Here the CDR3 DNA reads TGTGCCAGCAGTTTGGCTAGCGGATACAATGAGCAGTTCTTC.

This clone was recorded at least ten times. The chain carries TRBV18 and TRBJ1-1, with 7 bases fitting TRBD1. Germline-derived CDR1 and CDR2 are KGHSH and LQKENI. The CDR3 runs to 13 residues. V lost 4 bases and J lost 11; bases outside the gene matches: 10. CDR3 DNA sequence: TGTGCCAGCTCACGAGACAGGGCTGAGGGGGCTTTCTTT. Translated, it gives CASSRDRAEGAFF.

This clone occurred many times. The rearrangement joins TRBV28 to TRBJ2-7; 7 nucleotides match TRBD1. Germline loops: CDR1 MDHEN, CDR2 SYDVKM. The junction had 7 bases not matched to a gene; V was cut back by 3 bases and J by 5 bases. This CDR3 comprises 14 residues. The CDR3 nucleotides read TGTGCCAGCAGTTTGACAGGGACGCTGGACGAGCAGTACTTC. Amino acid sequence: CASSLTGTLDEQYF.

This clone was counted many times. V and J are TRBV11-2 and TRBJ1-1; D perhaps matches TRBD1 (6 bases). Germline V gene sequence: CDR1 SGHAT, CDR2 FQNNGV. Trimming cost V 0 bases and J 4 bases, with 15 bases left between them. The CDR3 contains 16 residues. The DNA for the CDR3 is TGTGCCAGCAGCTTAGATCGGACAGCCCGAGGCACTGAAGCTTTCTTT. It encodes CASSLDRTARGTEAFF.

This clone was recorded many times. The chain recombines TRBV29-1 with TRBJ2-5; 8 bases fit TRBD1. V lost 0 bases and J lost 3; bases outside the gene matches: 6. The CDR3 spans 15 residues. The germline gives CDR1 SQVTM, CDR2 ANQGSEA. CDR3 residues: CSVEDPGQAKETQYF. In DNA, the CDR3 is TGCAGCGTTGAAGATCCGGGACAGGCTAAAGAGACCCAGTACTTC.

This clone was detected ten times or more. The chain is built from TRBV30 and TRBJ1-5, with 7 bases matching TRBD1. The CDR3 is made up of 15 amino acids. The germline V gene encodes CDR1 GTSNPN and CDR2 SVGIG (reference sequence). Trimming took 1 base from V and 1 from J; bases not matched to a gene: 4. CDR3 region: CAWSAGTDSNQPQHF. The CDR3 region has the DNA TGTGCCTGGAGTGCGGGGACAGACAGCAATCAGCCCCAGCATTTT.

Many counts were recorded for this clone. The CDR3 nucleotides are TGTGCCAGCAGGGAGATACAGGGGATCAATCAGCCCCAGCATTTT. The encoded protein is CASREIQGINQPQHF. V and J are TRBV6-1 and TRBJ1-5; 7 positions agree with TRBD1. Unmatched junction bases numbered 8, after V lost 6 bases and J lost 3 bases. In germline, CDR1 is MNHNS, CDR2 SASEGT. The CDR3 has 15 residues.

The rearrangement joins TRBV6-5 to TRBJ1-4; D gene uncertain. The CDR3 contains 12 residues. Between the trimmed V and J ends, which lost 3 bases and 5 bases, there was a span of 4 bases. Germline V lookup: CDR1 MNHEY, CDR2 SVGAGI. The CDR3 DNA reads TGTGCCAGCAGTTATTCGAATGAAAAACTGTTTTTT. Translating gives CASSYSNEKLFF.

This clone appeared many times. The V call is TRBV18, the J call TRBJ1-1, with D perhaps TRBD1 (5 bases). The CDR3 is 16 residues long. CDR1 and CDR2 (germline): KGHSH, LQKENI. V was clipped by 6 bases and J by 3 bases, with 20 bases between them. The CDR3 protein is CASSPVPPRGDTEAFF. For the CDR3, the DNA is TGTGCCAGCTCCCCCGTTCCCCCAAGGGGCGACACTGAAGCTTTCTTT.

This clone was observed many times. The chain uses TRBV5-6 and TRBJ2-7; 8 positions agree with TRBD2. The V segment lost 4 bases and the J segment 7 bases; nucleotides outside the gene matches: 10. The CDR3 is 14 residues long. The germline V gene encodes CDR1 SGHDT and CDR2 YYEEEE. CDR3 residues: CASSPGRGAGEQYF. DNA for the CDR3: TGTGCCAGCAGCCCGGGGCGGGGGGCGGGAGAGCAGTACTTC.